The 4 T cell receptor beta chains given below trace back to one sample, sequenced in a study of identical twins. TCRdb reprocessed the 5' RACE reads with MiXCR, giving one entry per CDR3 protein. The repertoire holds some 240,000 distinct CDR3 sequences, with about 8.3% as singletons. This sample also belongs to another study, concerning yellow fever vaccine responses in identical twins.

The sequenced sample consisted of CD8+ T cells sorted from blood. The receptors come from a woman aged 18 to 35 in good health.

In this sample, this clonotype turned up a few times. This rearrangement joins TRBV25-1 to TRBJ2-7; tentative D call: TRBD2 (5 bases). The CDR3 length is 16 residues. Trimming cost V 4 bases and J 0 bases, with 16 bases left between them. The germline gives CDR1 MGHDK, CDR2 SYGVNS. The CDR3 bases are TGTGCCAGCAGTGGCCTTGGGAGCCACTCCTCCTACGAGCAGTACTTC. Amino acid sequence: CASSGLGSHSSYEQYF.

This chain links TRBV7-9 with TRBJ2-3; 11 positions agree with TRBD2. This CDR3 has 17 residues. The ends lost 1 base at V and 4 bases at J; junction bases unmatched: 7. Germline loops: CDR1 SEHNR, CDR2 FQNEAQ (reference sequence). This CDR3 is CASSLGLAGKEADTQYF. Written as DNA, the CDR3 is TGTGCCAGCAGCTTAGGACTAGCGGGAAAGGAGGCAGATACGCAGTATTTT.

The V call is TRBV10-3, the J call TRBJ1-1, with D uncertain. The CDR3 is made up of 13 amino acids. Between the trimmed V and J ends, which lost 2 bases and 4 bases, there was a span of 8 bases. The germline V gene encodes CDR1 ENHRY and CDR2 SYGVKD. The CDR3 spells CAISEPVVTEAFF. In DNA form, the CDR3 reads TGTGCCATCAGTGAGCCAGTAGTCACTGAAGCTTTCTTT.

This clonotype came up a few times. The chain combines TRBV27 with TRBJ1-2, with TRBD1 as a possible D gene (5 bases). This CDR3 contains 16 residues. From germline, CDR1 is MNHEY and CDR2 SMNVEV (reference sequence). V shed 3 bases and J shed 5 bases, with 19 bases lying between them. CDR3 sequence reads: CASSFTSQVARYGYTF. The DNA of the CDR3 is TGTGCCAGCAGTTTCACCTCACAGGTGGCGCGGTATGGCTACACCTTC.